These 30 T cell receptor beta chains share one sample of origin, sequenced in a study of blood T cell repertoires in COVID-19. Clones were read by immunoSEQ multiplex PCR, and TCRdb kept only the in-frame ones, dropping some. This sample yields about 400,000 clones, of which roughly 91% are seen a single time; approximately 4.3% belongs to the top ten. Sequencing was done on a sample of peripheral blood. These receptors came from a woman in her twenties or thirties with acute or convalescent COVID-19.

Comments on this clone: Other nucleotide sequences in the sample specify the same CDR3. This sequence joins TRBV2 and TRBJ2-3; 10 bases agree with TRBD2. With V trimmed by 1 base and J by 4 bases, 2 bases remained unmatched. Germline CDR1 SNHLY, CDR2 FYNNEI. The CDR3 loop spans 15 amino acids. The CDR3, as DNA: TGTGCCAGCAGTGAAGTAGCGGGGGGCGCAGATACGCAGTATTTT. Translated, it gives CASSEVAGGADTQYF.

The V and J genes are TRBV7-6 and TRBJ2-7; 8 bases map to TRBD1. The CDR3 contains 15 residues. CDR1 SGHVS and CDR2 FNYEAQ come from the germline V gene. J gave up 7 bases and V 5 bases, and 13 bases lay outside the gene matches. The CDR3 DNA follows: TGTGCCAGCAGCCCAGGGGGGACAGGAGGGAGAGAGCAGTACTTC. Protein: CASSPGGTGGREQYF.

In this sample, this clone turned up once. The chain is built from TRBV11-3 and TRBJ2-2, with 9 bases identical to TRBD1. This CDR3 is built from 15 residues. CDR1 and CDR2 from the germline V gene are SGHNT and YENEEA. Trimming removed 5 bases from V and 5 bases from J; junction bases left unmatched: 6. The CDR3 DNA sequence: TGTGCCAGCAGCCAGGGACAGGGTGATACCGGGGAGCTGTTTTTT. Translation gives CASSQGQGDTGELFF.

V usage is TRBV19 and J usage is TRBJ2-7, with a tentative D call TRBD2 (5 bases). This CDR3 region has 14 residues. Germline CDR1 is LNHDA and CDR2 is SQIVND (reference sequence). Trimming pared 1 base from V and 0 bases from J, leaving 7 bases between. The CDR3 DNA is TGTGCCAGTAGTATAGCGGGAAGCTCCTACGAGCAGTACTTC. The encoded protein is CASSIAGSSYEQYF.

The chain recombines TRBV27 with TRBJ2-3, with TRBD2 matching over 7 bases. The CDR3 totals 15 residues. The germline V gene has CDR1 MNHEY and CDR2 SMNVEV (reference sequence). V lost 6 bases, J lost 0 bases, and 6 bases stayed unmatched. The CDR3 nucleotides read TGTGCCAGCAGCACGAGCGGGGCCAGCACAGATACGCAGTATTTT. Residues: CASSTSGASTDTQYF.

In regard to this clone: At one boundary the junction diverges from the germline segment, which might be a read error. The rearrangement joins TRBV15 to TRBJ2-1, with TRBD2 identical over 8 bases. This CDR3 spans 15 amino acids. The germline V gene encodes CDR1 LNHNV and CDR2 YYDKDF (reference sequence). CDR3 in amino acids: CATSSPGGSYNEQFF. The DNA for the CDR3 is TGTGCCACCAGCAGCCCGGGAGGGAGCTACAATGAACAGTTCTTC.

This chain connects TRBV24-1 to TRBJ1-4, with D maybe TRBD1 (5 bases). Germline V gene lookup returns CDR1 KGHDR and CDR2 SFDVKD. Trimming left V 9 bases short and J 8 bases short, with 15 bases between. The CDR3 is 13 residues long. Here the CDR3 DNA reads TGTGCCACCCCCAGGGAGGCATACGAAAAACTGTTTTTT. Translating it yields CATPREAYEKLFF.

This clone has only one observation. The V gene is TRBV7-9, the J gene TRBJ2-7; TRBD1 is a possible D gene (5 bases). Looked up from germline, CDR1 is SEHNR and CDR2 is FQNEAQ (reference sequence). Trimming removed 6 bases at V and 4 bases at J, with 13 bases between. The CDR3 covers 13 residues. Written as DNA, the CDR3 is TGTGCCAGCAGGCCCCGAGACAGTTACGAGCAGTACTTC. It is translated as CASRPRDSYEQYF.

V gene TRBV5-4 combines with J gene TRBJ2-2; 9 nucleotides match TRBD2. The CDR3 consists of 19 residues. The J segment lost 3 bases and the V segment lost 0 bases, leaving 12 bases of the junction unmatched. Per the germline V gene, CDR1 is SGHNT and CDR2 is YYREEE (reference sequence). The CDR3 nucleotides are TGTGCCAGCAGCTTGGCCAGGGAGCGGGGGGTTAGGGACACCGGGGAGCTGTTTTTT. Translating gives CASSLARERGVRDTGELFF.

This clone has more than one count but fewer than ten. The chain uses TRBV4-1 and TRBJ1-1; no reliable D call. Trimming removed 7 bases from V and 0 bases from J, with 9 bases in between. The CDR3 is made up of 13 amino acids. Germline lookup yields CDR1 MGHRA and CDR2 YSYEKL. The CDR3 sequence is CASKKEMNTEAFF. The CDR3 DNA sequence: TGCGCCAGCAAAAAGGAGATGAACACTGAAGCTTTCTTT.

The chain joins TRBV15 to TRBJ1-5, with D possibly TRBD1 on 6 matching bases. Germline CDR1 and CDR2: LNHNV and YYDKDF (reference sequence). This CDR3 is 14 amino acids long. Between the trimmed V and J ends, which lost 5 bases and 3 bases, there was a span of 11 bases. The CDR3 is CATSPGAPNQPQHF. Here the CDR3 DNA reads TGTGCCACCAGCCCAGGGGCCCCCAATCAGCCCCAGCATTTT.

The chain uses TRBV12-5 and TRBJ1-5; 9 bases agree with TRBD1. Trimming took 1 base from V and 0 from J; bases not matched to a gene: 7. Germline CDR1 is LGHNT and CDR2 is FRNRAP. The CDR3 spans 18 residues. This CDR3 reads CASGLAGQGFYSNQPQHF. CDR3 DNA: TGTGCTAGTGGTTTGGCGGGACAGGGTTTCTATAGCAATCAGCCCCAGCATTTT.

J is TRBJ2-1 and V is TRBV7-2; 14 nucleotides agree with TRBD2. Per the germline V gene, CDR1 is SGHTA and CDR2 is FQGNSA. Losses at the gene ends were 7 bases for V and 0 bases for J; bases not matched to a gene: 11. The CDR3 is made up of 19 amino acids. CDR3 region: CASTTPTSGGGFSYNEQFF. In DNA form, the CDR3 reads TGTGCCAGCACTACCCCGACTAGCGGGGGGGGGTTCTCCTACAATGAGCAGTTCTTC.

The CDR3 DNA sequence: TGTGCCACCAGTGATACGGACAGGGGGCTTATAGATACGCAGTATTTT. Its translation is CATSDTDRGLIDTQYF. This chain joins TRBV24-1 and TRBJ2-3; 11 bases agree with TRBD1. The CDR3 covers 16 residues. Germline V gives CDR1 KGHDR, CDR2 SFDVKD. Losses at the gene ends were 3 bases for V and 5 bases for J; bases not matched to a gene: 6.

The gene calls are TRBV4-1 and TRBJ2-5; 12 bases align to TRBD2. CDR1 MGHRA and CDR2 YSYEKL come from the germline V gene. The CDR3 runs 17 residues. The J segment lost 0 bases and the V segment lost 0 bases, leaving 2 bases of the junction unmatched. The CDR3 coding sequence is TGCGCCAGCAGCCAAGATACTAGCGGGGGGTACCAAGAGACCCAGTACTTC. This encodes CASSQDTSGGYQETQYF.

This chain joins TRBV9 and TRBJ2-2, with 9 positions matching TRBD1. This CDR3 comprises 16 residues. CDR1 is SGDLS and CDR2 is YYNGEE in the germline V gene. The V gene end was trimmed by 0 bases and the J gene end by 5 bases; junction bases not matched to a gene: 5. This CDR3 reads CASSVARQGGTGELFF. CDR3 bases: TGTGCCAGCAGCGTAGCTCGACAGGGGGGGACCGGGGAGCTGTTTTTT. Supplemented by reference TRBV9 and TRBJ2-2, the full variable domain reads DSGVTQTPKHLITATGQRVTLRCSPRSGDLSVYWYQQSLDQGLQFLIQYYNGEERAKGNILERFSAQQFPDLHSELNLSSLELGDSALYFCASSVARQGGTGELFFGEGSRLTVL.

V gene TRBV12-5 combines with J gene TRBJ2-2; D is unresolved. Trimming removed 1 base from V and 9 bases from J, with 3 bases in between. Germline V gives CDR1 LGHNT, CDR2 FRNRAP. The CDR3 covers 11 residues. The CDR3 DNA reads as TGTGCTAGTGGTTTGGGTAGGGAGCTGTTTTTT. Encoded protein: CASGLGRELFF.

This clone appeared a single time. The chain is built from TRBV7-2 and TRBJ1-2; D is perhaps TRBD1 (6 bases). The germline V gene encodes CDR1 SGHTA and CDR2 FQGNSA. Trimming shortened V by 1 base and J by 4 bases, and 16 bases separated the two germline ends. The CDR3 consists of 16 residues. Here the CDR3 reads CASSLDGTTISYGYTF. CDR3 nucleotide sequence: TGTGCCAGCAGCTTAGATGGGACAACTATCTCCTATGGCTACACCTTC.

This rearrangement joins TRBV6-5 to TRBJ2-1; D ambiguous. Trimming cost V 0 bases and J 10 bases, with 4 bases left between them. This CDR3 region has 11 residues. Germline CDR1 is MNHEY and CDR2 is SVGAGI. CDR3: CASSYSGEQFF. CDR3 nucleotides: TGTGCCAGCAGTTACTCCGGGGAGCAGTTCTTC.

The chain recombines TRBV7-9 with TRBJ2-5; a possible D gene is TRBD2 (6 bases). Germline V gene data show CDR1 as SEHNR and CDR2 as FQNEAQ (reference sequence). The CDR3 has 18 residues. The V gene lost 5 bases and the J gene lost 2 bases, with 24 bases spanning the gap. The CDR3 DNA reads TGTGCCAGCAGCCCGCCGTTCGGAGGGGCCCTGGGACAAGAGACCCAGTACTTC. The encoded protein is CASSPPFGGALGQETQYF.

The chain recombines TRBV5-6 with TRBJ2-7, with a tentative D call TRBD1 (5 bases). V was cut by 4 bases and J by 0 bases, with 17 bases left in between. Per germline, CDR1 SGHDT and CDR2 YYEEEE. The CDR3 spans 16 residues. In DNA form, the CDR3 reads TGTGCCAGCAGCGGGCTATCAGGGAAGGACTCCTACGAGCAGTACTTC. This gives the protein CASSGLSGKDSYEQYF.

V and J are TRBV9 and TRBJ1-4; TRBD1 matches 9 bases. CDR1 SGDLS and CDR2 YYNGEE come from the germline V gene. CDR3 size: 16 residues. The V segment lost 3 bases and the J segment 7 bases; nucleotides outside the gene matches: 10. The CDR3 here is CASSGGTGGAPEKLFF. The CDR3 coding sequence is TGTGCCAGCAGCGGCGGAACAGGGGGCGCGCCTGAAAAACTGTTTTTT.

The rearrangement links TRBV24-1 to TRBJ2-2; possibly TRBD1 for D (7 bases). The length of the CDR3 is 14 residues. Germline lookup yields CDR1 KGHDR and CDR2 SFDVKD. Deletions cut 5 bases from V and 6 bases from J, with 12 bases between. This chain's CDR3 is CATSGGTASGELFF. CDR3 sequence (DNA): TGTGCCACCAGTGGCGGGACAGCATCCGGGGAGCTGTTTTTT.

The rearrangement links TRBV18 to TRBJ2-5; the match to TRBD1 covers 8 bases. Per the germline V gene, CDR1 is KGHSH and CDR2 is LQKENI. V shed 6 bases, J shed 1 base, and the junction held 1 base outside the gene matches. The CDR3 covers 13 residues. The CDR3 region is CASSQGAQETQYF. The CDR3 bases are TGTGCCAGCTCGCAGGGGGCCCAAGAGACCCAGTACTTC.

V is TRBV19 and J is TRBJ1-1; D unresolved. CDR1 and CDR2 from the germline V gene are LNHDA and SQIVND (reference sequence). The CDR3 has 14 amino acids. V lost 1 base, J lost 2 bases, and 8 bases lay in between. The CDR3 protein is CASSIGTANTEAFF. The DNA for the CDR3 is TGTGCCAGTAGTATAGGAACAGCCAACACTGAAGCTTTCTTT.

The CDR3, as DNA: TGCAGCGTTGAAGTGGGGGACAGGGCCGGCGAAAAACTGTTTTTT. This translates into CSVEVGDRAGEKLFF. The chain combines TRBV29-1 with TRBJ1-4, with TRBD1 matching 9 bases. Germline values: CDR1 SQVTM, CDR2 ANQGSEA. J lost 8 bases, V lost 1 base, and 8 bases had no gene match. This CDR3 contains 15 residues.

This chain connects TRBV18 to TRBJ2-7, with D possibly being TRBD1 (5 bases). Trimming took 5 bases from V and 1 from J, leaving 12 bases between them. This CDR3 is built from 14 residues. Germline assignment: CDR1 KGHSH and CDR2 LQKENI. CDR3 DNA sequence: TGTGCCAGCTCAGGTAGTAGGGGTTCCTACGAGCAGTACTTC. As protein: CASSGSRGSYEQYF. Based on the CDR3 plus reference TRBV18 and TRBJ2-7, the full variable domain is NAGVMQNPRHLVRRRGQEARLRCSPMKGHSHVYWYRQLPEEGLKFMVYLQKENIIDESGMPKERFSAEFPKEGPSILRIQQVVRGDSAAYFCASSGSRGSYEQYFGPGTRLTVT.

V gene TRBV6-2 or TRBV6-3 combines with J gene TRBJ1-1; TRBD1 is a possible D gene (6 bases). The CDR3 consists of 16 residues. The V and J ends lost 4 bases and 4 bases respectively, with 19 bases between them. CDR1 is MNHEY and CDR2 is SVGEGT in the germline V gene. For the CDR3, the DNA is TGTGCCAGCAGTTCGTTCGGGGGGCGTCGCGGCACTGAAGCTTTCTTT. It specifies CASSSFGGRRGTEAFF.

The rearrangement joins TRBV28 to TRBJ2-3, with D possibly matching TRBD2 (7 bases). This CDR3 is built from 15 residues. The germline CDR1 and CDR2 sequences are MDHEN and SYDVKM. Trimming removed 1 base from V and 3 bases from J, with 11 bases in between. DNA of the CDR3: TGTGCCAGCAGTTTATCGGGGGGCTGGACAGATACGCAGTATTTT. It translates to CASSLSGGWTDTQYF.

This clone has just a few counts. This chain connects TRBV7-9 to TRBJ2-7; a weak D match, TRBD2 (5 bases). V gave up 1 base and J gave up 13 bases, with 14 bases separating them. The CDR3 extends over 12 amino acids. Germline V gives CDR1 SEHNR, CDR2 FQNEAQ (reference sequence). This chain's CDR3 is CASSLETEAEYF. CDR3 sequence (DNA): TGTGCCAGCAGCTTAGAGACCGAAGCGGAATACTTC.